The 25 T cell receptor beta chains listed next were all sequenced from one sample in a study of graft-versus-host responses after intestinal transplantation. Their antigens remain unidentified. Sequenced by immunoSEQ multiplex PCR; TCRdb stores in-frame clones only, minus some. The data hold about 41,000 clones, with 85% to 95% observed a single time. The specimen comprised unstimulated CD8+ T cells sorted from spleen or lymph node cells, sampled before transplant. Source of these receptors: a human donor who was the organ donor for an intestinal transplant.

The genes are TRBV11-2 and TRBJ2-1; tentative D call: TRBD1 (5 bases). The CDR3 loop spans 15 amino acids. Germline CDR1 reads SGHAT; CDR2 reads FQNNGV. The V end lost 5 bases, the J end lost 0 bases, and 11 bases lay between the germline ends. In nucleotides, the CDR3 is TGTGCCAGCAGCCAGGGCGAGAGCTCCTACAATGAGCAGTTCTTC. Protein: CASSQGESSYNEQFF.

The V gene is TRBV5-6, the J gene TRBJ1-1; D gene uncertain. CDR1 is SGHDT and CDR2 is YYEEEE in the germline V gene. The V end lost 4 bases, the J end lost 3 bases, and 16 bases lay between the germline ends. The length of the CDR3 is 15 residues. The CDR3 coding sequence is TGTGCCAGCAGCGATACCCCTTCCGGTTACACTGAAGCTTTCTTT. This codes for CASSDTPSGYTEAFF.

The chain uses TRBV15 and TRBJ1-3; unclear D gene. The CDR3 contains 14 residues. CDR1 is LNHNV and CDR2 is YYDKDF in the germline V gene (reference sequence). Deletions cut 3 bases from V and 0 bases from J, with 6 bases between. The CDR3 nucleotides read TGTGCCACCAGCAGGGGAGACTCTGGAAACACCATATATTTT. As protein: CATSRGDSGNTIYF.

This chain connects TRBV5-1 to TRBJ2-3, with 10 bases that match TRBD2. The CDR3 is 18 residues long. Per the germline V gene, CDR1 is SGHRS and CDR2 is YFSETQ. V shed 0 bases and J 0 bases; nucleotides not matched to a gene: 7. Here the CDR3 reads CASSLDLAGGKSTDTQYF. CDR3 DNA: TGCGCCAGCAGCTTGGATTTAGCGGGGGGAAAAAGCACAGATACGCAGTATTTT.

The DNA for the CDR3 is TGTGCCATCAGGGACTCCCTACTTCGAGCGGGGAAAGAGACCCAGTACTTC. As protein: CAIRDSLLRAGKETQYF. The chain carries TRBV10-3 and TRBJ2-5, with 7 bases that match TRBD2. This CDR3 has 17 amino acids. V was pared by 6 bases and J by 3 bases, with 16 bases of the junction left unmatched. CDR1 and CDR2 (germline): ENHRY, SYGVKD.

CDR3 coding DNA: TGTGCCAGCAGTGCCCCAGGACAGGGTCTCTACGAGCAGTACTTC. It is translated as CASSAPGQGLYEQYF. The genes are TRBV2 and TRBJ2-7; 8 positions match TRBD1. V lost 4 bases to trimming and J lost 3 bases; unmatched junction nucleotides: 8. CDR1 and CDR2 from the germline V gene are SNHLY and FYNNEI. This CDR3 comprises 15 residues.

This chain uses TRBV4-1 with TRBJ1-5, with D unclear. CDR3 size: 13 residues. V dropped 1 base and J dropped 6 bases, with 7 bases sitting between them. Germline lookup yields CDR1 MGHRA and CDR2 YSYEKL. The CDR3 bases are TGCGCCAGCAGCCAAGGGGCCTCTCAGCCCCAGCATTTT. Its translation is CASSQGASQPQHF.

CDR3 residues: CASSLQVLVQGTIYF. DNA for the CDR3: TGCGCCAGCAGCTTACAGGTACTGGTTCAAGGCACCATATATTTT. This rearrangement joins TRBV5-1 to TRBJ1-3, with D maybe TRBD1 (5 bases). The germline V gene has CDR1 SGHRS and CDR2 YFSETQ. V lost 2 bases to trimming and J lost 9 bases, with 18 bases between them. The CDR3 contains 15 residues.

The gene calls are TRBV6-5 and TRBJ2-7; no reliable D call. This CDR3 has 13 amino acids. Per the germline V gene, CDR1 is MNHEY and CDR2 is SVGAGI. Trimming took 3 bases from V and 3 from J, leaving 9 bases between them. The CDR3: CASSYDRYYEQYF. CDR3 DNA: TGTGCCAGCAGTTATGACCGGTACTACGAGCAGTACTTC.

The gene calls are TRBV7-9 and TRBJ2-7; D is unresolved. The V end lost 4 bases, the J end lost 1 base, and 14 bases lay between the germline ends. Germline values: CDR1 SEHNR, CDR2 FQNEAQ (reference sequence). This CDR3 contains 15 residues. Here the CDR3 reads CASSSPRTGSYEQYF. CDR3 coding DNA: TGTGCCAGCAGCTCGCCTAGGACCGGATCCTACGAGCAGTACTTC.

The CDR3 is CASGESSYNEQFF. The CDR3 DNA follows: TGTGCCAGCGGGGAGAGCTCCTACAATGAGCAGTTCTTC. The J gene is TRBJ2-1, the V gene TRBV10-3, with D tentatively TRBD2 (6 bases). CDR1 is ENHRY, CDR2 SYGVKD, per germline. The CDR3 has 13 residues. The V gene lost 10 bases and the J gene lost 0 bases, with 10 bases spanning the gap.

J is TRBJ2-7 and V is TRBV10-3; TRBD1 or TRBD2 may be the D gene (5 bases each). This CDR3 is 13 amino acids long. The germline V gene has CDR1 ENHRY and CDR2 SYGVKD. Trimming cost V 4 bases and J 3 bases, with 10 bases left between them. CDR3 region: CAISVRDGYEQYF. The CDR3 region has the DNA TGTGCCATCAGTGTACGGGACGGCTACGAGCAGTACTTC.

This sequence joins TRBV5-1 and TRBJ2-5, with TRBD2 matching over 14 bases. The CDR3 loop spans 15 amino acids. Trimming took 4 bases from V and 3 from J; bases not matched to a gene: 2. Germline V CDR1 and CDR2: SGHRS, YFSETQ. The CDR3 DNA sequence: TGCGCCAGCAGCACGGGACTAGCGGGAGAAGAGACCCAGTACTTC. It is translated as CASSTGLAGEETQYF.

CDR3: CASSLGSGYGYTF. The DNA for the CDR3 is TGTGCCAGCAGCTTGGGGAGCGGCTATGGCTACACCTTC. V and J are TRBV5-6 and TRBJ1-2; D not certain. CDR1 is SGHDT, CDR2 YYEEEE, per germline. V was clipped by 0 bases and J by 4 bases, with 7 bases between them. CDR3 length equals 13 residues.

This clone was observed a single time. CDR3 in amino acids: CASRRTTAGELNNEQFF. CDR3 in DNA: TGTGCCAGCAGACGCACCACAGCGGGAGAACTCAACAATGAGCAGTTCTTC. The J gene is TRBJ2-1, the V gene TRBV5-8, with TRBD2 matching over 8 bases. The length of the CDR3 is 17 residues. V lost 5 bases and J lost 5; bases outside the gene matches: 15. Per the germline V gene, CDR1 is SGHTS and CDR2 is YDEGEE. Full variable domain (missing parts from reference TRBV5-8 and TRBJ2-1): EAGVTQSPTHLIKTRGQQATLRCSPISGHTSVYWYQQALGLGLQFLLWYDEGEERNRGNFPPRFSGRQFPNYSSELNVNALELEDSALYLCASRRTTAGELNNEQFFGPGTRLTVL.

V is TRBV11-2 and J is TRBJ2-2, with TRBD1 identical over 8 bases. This CDR3 has 16 amino acids. The V gene's germline CDR1 is SGHAT and CDR2 FQNNGV. J lost 1 base, V lost 2 bases, and 3 bases had no gene match. This CDR3 is CASSLWDRQNTGELFF. CDR3 sequence (DNA): TGTGCCAGCAGCTTATGGGACAGGCAGAACACCGGGGAGCTGTTTTTT.

This chain uses TRBV10-3 with TRBJ2-7; 8 positions agree with TRBD1. The CDR3 has 16 amino acids. Unmatched junction bases numbered 13, after V lost 5 bases and J lost 4 bases. The germline CDR1 and CDR2 sequences are ENHRY and SYGVKD. In DNA, the CDR3 is TGTGCCATCAGTTACGGCGCCGGGACAGGACTATACGAGCAGTACTTC. Protein product: CAISYGAGTGLYEQYF.

This clone was seen once. The V and J genes are TRBV13 and TRBJ2-7; no reliable D call. The germline gives CDR1 PRHDT, CDR2 FYEKMQ (reference sequence). V was pared by 0 bases and J by 2 bases, with 8 bases between. The CDR3 spans 14 residues. CDR3 DNA sequence: TGTGCCAGCAGCTTAGGGAATCTTCCCTACGAGCAGTACTTC. It specifies CASSLGNLPYEQYF. The complete variable domain, with remaining parts taken from reference TRBV13 and TRBJ2-7, reads AAGVIQSPRHLIKEKRETATLKCYPIPRHDTVYWYQQGPGQDPQFLISFYEKMQSDKGSIPDRFSAQQFSDYHSELNMSSLELGDSALYFCASSLGNLPYEQYFGPGTRLTVT.

This chain joins TRBV9 and TRBJ2-3; 7 bases are a match to TRBD1. J gave up 1 base and V 4 bases, and 3 bases lay outside the gene matches. The CDR3 is made up of 14 amino acids. Germline-derived CDR1 and CDR2 are SGDLS and YYNGEE. CDR3 DNA sequence: TGTGCCAGCAGCCTCGGACAGGGCACAGATACGCAGTATTTT. Translating it yields CASSLGQGTDTQYF.

The V and J genes are TRBV6-5 and TRBJ1-4; TRBD1 matches 7 bases. With 5 bases clipped from V and 6 bases from J, the junction kept 6 bases outside the gene matches. Germline assignment: CDR1 MNHEY and CDR2 SVGAGI. CDR3 length: 14 amino acids. The CDR3 DNA is TGTGCCAGCAGTGAAGGGGGCTGGGATGAAAAACTGTTTTTT. Protein: CASSEGGWDEKLFF.

The chain employs TRBV18 and TRBJ1-1, with TRBD1 as a possible D gene (5 bases). The CDR3 covers 15 residues. Trimming removed 5 bases at V and 4 bases at J, with 17 bases between. Germline CDR1 KGHSH, CDR2 LQKENI. CDR3 amino acids: CASSKRWGRGTEAFF. CDR3 sequence (DNA): TGTGCCAGCTCAAAGCGGTGGGGAAGGGGCACTGAAGCTTTCTTT.

V gene TRBV13 combines with J gene TRBJ2-3, with TRBD1 matching over 10 bases. The CDR3 has 15 amino acids. The V gene end was trimmed by 2 bases and the J gene end by 3 bases; junction bases not matched to a gene: 2. CDR1 is PRHDT, CDR2 FYEKMQ, per germline (reference sequence). Written as DNA, the CDR3 is TGTGCCAGCAGCTTACAGGGACAGGGGACAGATACGCAGTATTTT. Protein product: CASSLQGQGTDTQYF.

This chain connects TRBV6-1 to TRBJ2-7; 8 bases map to TRBD1. The CDR3 is made up of 13 amino acids. V trimming: 6 bases; J trimming: 0 bases; junction bases outside the gene matches: 1. Germline V lookup: CDR1 MNHNS, CDR2 SASEGT. The CDR3 nucleotides are TGTGCCAGCAGGACAGGGGTCTCCTACGAGCAGTACTTC. Translation gives CASRTGVSYEQYF.

The chain combines TRBV5-4 with TRBJ2-5; no clear D. The CDR3 contains 12 residues. CDR1 SGHNT and CDR2 YYREEE come from the germline V gene (reference sequence). The germline V and J ends were trimmed by 7 bases and 8 bases, with 15 bases remaining between them. CDR3 residues: CASCALCGTQYF. Here the CDR3 DNA reads TGTGCCAGCTGTGCCCTCTGCGGTACCCAGTACTTC. The entire variable domain, with the rest obtained from reference TRBV5-4 and TRBJ2-5, is as follows: ETGVTQSPTHLIKTRGQQVTLRCSSQSGHNTVSWYQQALGQGPQFIFQYYREEENGRGNFPPRFSGLQFPNYSSELNVNALELDDSALYLCASCALCGTQYFGPGTRLLVL.

The V call is TRBV4-2, the J call TRBJ2-1; D is perhaps TRBD2 (6 bases). CDR1 is LGHNA and CDR2 is YNFKEQ in the germline V gene. The V and J ends lost 0 bases and 0 bases respectively, with 9 bases between them. CDR3 length: 16 amino acids. The CDR3 DNA follows: TGTGCCAGCAGCCAAGATTTGGGGGGCTCCTACAATGAGCAGTTCTTC. Residues: CASSQDLGGSYNEQFF.